These 30 T cell receptor beta chains came from one sample sequenced in a study of blood T cell repertoires in COVID-19. TCRdb's copy holds only in-frame clones and misses some; the assay was immunoSEQ multiplex PCR. The sample consists of approximately 500,000 clones, 80% to 90% of them appearing once. Sequencing was carried out using peripheral blood. The origin of the receptors is a man aged 18 to 29 with COVID-19, enrolled during active disease.

The gene calls are TRBV24-1 and TRBJ2-7; possibly TRBD1 for D (6 bases). The germline gives CDR1 KGHDR, CDR2 SFDVKD. The CDR3 spans 13 residues. Trimming took off 6 bases at V and 0 bases at J, with 8 bases between the two ends. CDR3 bases: TGTGCCACCAGTTTGACAGGCTCCTACGAGCAGTACTTC. Translated, it gives CATSLTGSYEQYF.

This chain connects TRBV27 to TRBJ2-7; 8 bases align to TRBD2. With V trimmed by 5 bases and J by 2 bases, 11 bases remained unmatched. Germline V lookup: CDR1 MNHEY, CDR2 SMNVEV (reference sequence). This CDR3 is 16 amino acids long. CDR3 protein: CASSIHSGARPYEQYF. CDR3 DNA: TGTGCCAGCAGTATACATAGCGGGGCCCGTCCCTACGAGCAGTACTTC.

The chain joins TRBV3-1 (or the pseudogene TRBV3-2) to TRBJ2-2; TRBD2 aligns across 9 bases. This CDR3 has 17 amino acids. V shed 4 bases, J shed 6 bases, and the junction held 12 bases outside the gene matches. Germline V gives CDR1 LGHDT, CDR2 YNNKEL (reference sequence). CDR3 DNA sequence: TGTGCCAGCAGCCCTCCCCGGGGCGGGAGGGTCGCCGGGGAGCTGTTTTTT. It specifies CASSPPRGGRVAGELFF.

The CDR3 coding sequence is TGTGCCAGCAGTCAGGGGGTGGAACAAGAGACCCAGTACTTC. Protein product: CASSQGVEQETQYF. The rearrangement uses TRBV6-5 and TRBJ2-5; 7 nucleotides match TRBD1. The CDR3 loop spans 14 amino acids. With V trimmed by 5 bases and J by 2 bases, 5 bases remained unmatched. Germline CDR1 MNHEY, CDR2 SVGAGI.

This rearrangement joins TRBV19 to TRBJ1-1; D is uncertain. This CDR3 contains 13 residues. Germline V gene sequence: CDR1 LNHDA, CDR2 SQIVND (reference sequence). V was trimmed by 6 bases and J by 1 base, leaving 9 bases between them. As DNA, the CDR3 is TGTGCCAGTAGCCCAGTGGCGAACACTGAAGCTTTCTTT. This translates into CASSPVANTEAFF.

This clone was seen once. This same CDR3 is encoded by further DNA sequences in the sample. As DNA, the CDR3 is TGTGCCAGCAGTGAACAGGGTTTCAGCAATCAGCCCCAGCATTTT. Translated: CASSEQGFSNQPQHF. The rearrangement uses TRBV2 and TRBJ1-5; D is perhaps TRBD1 (5 bases). Germline V lookup: CDR1 SNHLY, CDR2 FYNNEI. CDR3 size: 15 residues. The ends were cut back, 2 bases at V and 1 base at J, with 9 bases in the middle. Variable domain in full (rest from reference TRBV2 and TRBJ1-5): EPEVTQTPSHQVTQMGQEVILRCVPISNHLYFYWYRQILGQKVEFLVSFYNNEISEKSEIFDDQFSVERPDGSNFTLKIRSTKLEDSAMYFCASSEQGFSNQPQHFGDGTRLSIL.

The chain recombines TRBV5-1 with TRBJ2-1; 13 bases are a match to TRBD2. The CDR3 has 15 residues. CDR1 and CDR2 (germline): SGHRS, YFSETQ. The V gene end was trimmed by 4 bases and the J gene end by 5 bases; junction bases not matched to a gene: 3. CDR3 sequence reads: CASSPGTSGNNEQFF. The DNA for the CDR3 is TGCGCCAGCAGCCCTGGGACTAGCGGGAACAATGAGCAGTTCTTC.

The rearrangement joins TRBV19 to TRBJ2-2; 7 nucleotides line up with TRBD2. The CDR3 is 15 amino acids. With V trimmed by 8 bases and J by 2 bases, 8 bases remained unmatched. CDR1 is LNHDA and CDR2 is SQIVND in the germline V gene (reference sequence). Here the CDR3 DNA reads TGTGCCAGTTCATTCAGCGGGGATAACACCGGGGAGCTGTTTTTT. The encoded protein is CASSFSGDNTGELFF.

The chain is built from TRBV3-1 (or the pseudogene TRBV3-2) and TRBJ1-6; D possibly corresponds to TRBD1 (5 bases). This CDR3 has 16 residues. Trimming removed 1 base from V and 9 bases from J, with 16 bases in between. The V gene's germline CDR1 is LGHDT and CDR2 YNNKEL (reference sequence). The CDR3 protein is CASSQGVGWQGSPLHF. The CDR3 nucleotides are TGTGCCAGCAGCCAAGGCGTGGGTTGGCAGGGTTCACCCCTCCACTTT.

J is TRBJ2-2 and V is TRBV28, with a weak D call TRBD2 (6 bases). The CDR3 length is 15 residues. V was shortened by 6 bases and J by 6 bases, with 17 bases between the two germline ends. Germline values: CDR1 MDHEN, CDR2 SYDVKM. DNA for the CDR3: TGTGCCAGCAGCAGTCCTGGCAGGGAGGCCGGGGAGCTGTTTTTT. This gives the protein CASSSPGREAGELFF.

The CDR3 region has the DNA TGTGCCAGCAGCTTTACGGAAACACTAGGGGGAGAGACCCAGTACTTC. Its protein is CASSFTETLGGETQYF. V and J are TRBV7-9 and TRBJ2-5; perhaps TRBD1 as D (6 bases). In germline, CDR1 is SEHNR, CDR2 FQNEAQ (reference sequence). This CDR3 spans 16 amino acids. Trimming shortened V by 3 bases and J by 4 bases, and 18 bases separated the two germline ends.

This sequence joins TRBV4-2 and TRBJ2-1, with a weak D call TRBD2 (5 bases). This CDR3 has 15 residues. V lost 4 bases and J lost 7, with 17 bases in between. Germline loops: CDR1 LGHNA, CDR2 YNFKEQ. In DNA, the CDR3 is TGTGCCAGCAGCCTCTGGAGGCAGCGGTCGAATGAGCAGTTCTTC. Amino acids: CASSLWRQRSNEQFF.

The chain employs TRBV5-5 and TRBJ2-7, with D perhaps TRBD1 (6 bases). The CDR3 has 14 amino acids. Per germline, CDR1 SGHKS and CDR2 YYEKEE (reference sequence). With 1 base removed from V and 6 bases from J, the gap between germline ends came to 14 bases. As DNA, the CDR3 is TGTGCCAGCAGCTTGACAGGGACGTACCTCGAGCAGTACTTC. Translating gives CASSLTGTYLEQYF.

This sequence joins TRBV3-1 (or the pseudogene TRBV3-2) and TRBJ2-1; perhaps TRBD1 as D (5 bases). V was cut by 0 bases and J by 10 bases, with 13 bases left in between. The CDR3 is 14 residues long. In germline, CDR1 is LGHDT, CDR2 YNNKEL (reference sequence). The CDR3 coding sequence is TGTGCCAGCAGCCAAGATATCCGGACAAAGGAGCAGTTCTTC. This sequence encodes CASSQDIRTKEQFF.

V usage is TRBV7-2 and J usage is TRBJ2-7; D perhaps matches TRBD2 (6 bases). There are 16 residues in the CDR3. Germline V CDR1 and CDR2: SGHTA, FQGNSA. V was pared by 5 bases and J by 3 bases, with 20 bases between. The CDR3 here is CASSPDRDWAVYEQYF. The CDR3 DNA sequence: TGTGCCAGCAGCCCCGACCGGGACTGGGCCGTCTACGAGCAGTACTTC.

The chain carries TRBV30 and TRBJ2-7; D is unclear. Per germline, CDR1 GTSNPN and CDR2 SVGIG (reference sequence). The CDR3 is 12 amino acids. V was clipped by 4 bases and J by 3 bases, with 10 bases between them. The CDR3 DNA follows: TGTGCCTGGACCAGTCGGGTCTACGAGCAGTACTTC. This codes for CAWTSRVYEQYF.

The gene calls are TRBV18 and TRBJ2-7; possibly TRBD1 for D (5 bases). The CDR3 spans 14 residues. In germline, CDR1 is KGHSH, CDR2 LQKENI. V was trimmed by 3 bases and J by 1 base, leaving 10 bases between them. The CDR3 DNA is TGTGCCAGCTCACCGCTCAGGGTTTCCTACGAGCAGTACTTC. The encoded protein is CASSPLRVSYEQYF.

The rearrangement joins TRBV3-1 (or the pseudogene TRBV3-2) to TRBJ2-3; 13 bases map to TRBD2. CDR1 is LGHDT, CDR2 YNNKEL, per germline (reference sequence). This CDR3 is built from 17 residues. V was pared by 5 bases and J by 6 bases, with 11 bases of the junction left unmatched. DNA of the CDR3: TGTGCCAGCAGCGGACCGGGACTAGCGGGGCCGGGCGATACGCAGTATTTT. Translated, it gives CASSGPGLAGPGDTQYF.

The chain is built from TRBV7-6 and TRBJ2-1, with 7 bases identical to TRBD1. Per the germline V gene, CDR1 is SGHVS and CDR2 is FNYEAQ. Germline trimming cut 5 bases from V and 5 bases from J; bases unmatched to any gene: 12. The CDR3 is made up of 16 amino acids. The DNA of the CDR3 is TGTGCCAGCAGCCCAACCGGGACAGTTTCTCACAATGAGCAGTTCTTC. Translated: CASSPTGTVSHNEQFF.

V and J are TRBV5-1 and TRBJ1-4; 9 bases are shared with TRBD1. Germline V gene sequence: CDR1 SGHRS, CDR2 YFSETQ. This CDR3 has 15 residues. V lost 0 bases and J lost 11; bases outside the gene matches: 8. The CDR3 is CASSLGDRELVKLFF. In DNA form, the CDR3 reads TGCGCCAGCAGCTTGGGGGACAGGGAACTGGTGAAACTGTTTTTT.

The chain is built from TRBV27 and TRBJ2-1, with unresolved D. This CDR3 has 14 residues. Germline CDR1 MNHEY, CDR2 SMNVEV (reference sequence). Trimming stripped 5 bases from V and 5 bases from J, with 13 bases between. The DNA for the CDR3 is TGTGCCAGCAGTCCCAGAAACAGCAACAATGAGCAGTTCTTC. It encodes CASSPRNSNNEQFF.

The rearrangement uses TRBV27 and TRBJ2-7; possible D gene TRBD1, 5 bases. The ends were cut back, 2 bases at V and 7 bases at J, with 12 bases in the middle. CDR1 is MNHEY, CDR2 SMNVEV, per germline (reference sequence). The CDR3 has 13 amino acids. The CDR3 is CASSLGAAWEQYF. The CDR3 DNA follows: TGTGCCAGCAGTTTAGGGGCAGCTTGGGAGCAGTACTTC.

The V and J genes are TRBV7-8 and TRBJ2-5, with 7 bases identical to TRBD2. Trimming cost V 0 bases and J 0 bases; bases outside gene matches: 1. Germline assignment: CDR1 SGHVS and CDR2 FQNEAQ. This CDR3 spans 15 amino acids. In DNA form, the CDR3 reads TGTGCCAGCAGCTTAGCGCGGGGGTACCAAGAGACCCAGTACTTC. Amino acid sequence: CASSLARGYQETQYF. The full variable domain, its missing parts supplied by reference TRBV7-8 and TRBJ2-5, is GAGVSQSPRYKVAKRGQDVALRCDPISGHVSLFWYQQALGQGPEFLTYFQNEAQLDKSGLPSDRFFAERPEGSVSTLKIQRTQQEDSAVYLCASSLARGYQETQYFGPGTRLLVL.

V gene TRBV6-1 combines with J gene TRBJ1-5; D is perhaps TRBD1 (5 bases). Germline CDR1 is MNHNS and CDR2 is SASEGT. This CDR3 spans 15 amino acids. Trimming cost V 2 bases and J 2 bases, with 10 bases left between them. CDR3 region: CASSELGARNQPQHF. As DNA, the CDR3 is TGTGCCAGCAGTGAACTAGGGGCACGCAATCAGCCCCAGCATTTT.

The rearrangement joins TRBV9 to TRBJ2-2, with TRBD2 as a possible D gene (5 bases). CDR1 and CDR2 (germline): SGDLS, YYNGEE. V lost 4 bases, J lost 6 bases, and 16 bases lay in between. The CDR3 is 15 amino acids. This CDR3 is CASSPGNVGAGELFF. The CDR3, as DNA: TGTGCCAGCAGCCCGGGGAATGTGGGCGCCGGGGAGCTGTTTTTT.

The gene calls are TRBV5-6 and TRBJ1-1; D unclear. The CDR3 runs 14 residues. CDR1 and CDR2 (germline): SGHDT, YYEEEE. Trimming left V 4 bases short and J 5 bases short, with 15 bases between. The CDR3 spells CASSLWSVWTEAFF. CDR3 DNA: TGTGCCAGCAGCCTTTGGTCAGTTTGGACTGAAGCTTTCTTT.

V is TRBV5-1 and J is TRBJ2-2; a weak D match, TRBD2 (5 bases). Trimming took 4 bases from V and 6 from J, leaving 13 bases between them. Germline CDR1 and CDR2: SGHRS and YFSETQ. The CDR3 is 14 amino acids. CDR3 in amino acids: CASSLGPGAGELFF. CDR3 coding DNA: TGCGCCAGCAGCCTAGGCCCCGGGGCCGGGGAGCTGTTTTTT.

The rearrangement joins TRBV7-8 to TRBJ1-2, with TRBD1 matching 10 bases. V trimming: 1 base; J trimming: 7 bases; junction bases outside the gene matches: 3. The germline V gene has CDR1 SGHVS and CDR2 FQNEAQ. This CDR3 is 14 amino acids long. CDR3 sequence reads: CASSLGQGALGYTF. Here the CDR3 DNA reads TGTGCCAGCAGCTTAGGACAGGGGGCCCTTGGCTACACCTTC. The variable domain in full, completed from reference TRBV7-8 and TRBJ1-2, reads GAGVSQSPRYKVAKRGQDVALRCDPISGHVSLFWYQQALGQGPEFLTYFQNEAQLDKSGLPSDRFFAERPEGSVSTLKIQRTQQEDSAVYLCASSLGQGALGYTFGSGTRLTVV.

Of note for this clone: This sample also contains other DNA sequences that code for the same CDR3. V and J are TRBV9 and TRBJ2-2; TRBD2 aligns across 15 bases. V shed 4 bases and J 6 bases; nucleotides not matched to a gene: 1. Germline V gene sequence: CDR1 SGDLS, CDR2 YYNGEE. The CDR3 extends over 15 amino acids. The CDR3, as DNA: TGTGCCAGCAGCCGGACTAGCGGGGGGGCCGGGGAGCTGTTTTTT. It encodes CASSRTSGGAGELFF.

This chain joins TRBV7-9 and TRBJ2-3; TRBD1 agrees at 11 bases. CDR3 length: 15 residues. CDR1 is SEHNR, CDR2 FQNEAQ, per germline (reference sequence). Losses at the gene ends were 4 bases for V and 4 bases for J; bases not matched to a gene: 4. This CDR3 is CASSSPGQGADTQYF. CDR3 DNA: TGTGCCAGCAGCTCCCCGGGACAGGGGGCAGATACGCAGTATTTT.